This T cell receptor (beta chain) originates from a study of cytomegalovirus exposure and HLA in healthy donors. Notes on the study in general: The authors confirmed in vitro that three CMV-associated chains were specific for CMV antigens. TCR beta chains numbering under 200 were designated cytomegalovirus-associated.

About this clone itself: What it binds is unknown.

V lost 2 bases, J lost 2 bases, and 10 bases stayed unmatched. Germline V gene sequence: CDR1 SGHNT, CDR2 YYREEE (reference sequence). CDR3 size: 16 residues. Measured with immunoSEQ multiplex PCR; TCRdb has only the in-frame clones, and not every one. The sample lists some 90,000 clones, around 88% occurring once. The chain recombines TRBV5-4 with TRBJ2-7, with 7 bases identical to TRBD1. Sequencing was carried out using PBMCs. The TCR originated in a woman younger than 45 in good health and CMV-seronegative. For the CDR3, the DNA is TGTGCCAGCAGCTTATACCCGGGACAGTCCACCTACGAGCAGTACTTC. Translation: CASSLYPGQSTYEQYF.